The 22 T cell receptor beta chains reported below all come from one sample, sequenced in a study of blood T cell repertoires in COVID-19. This table comes from immunoSEQ multiplex PCR, and its TCRdb copy is limited to in-frame clones, with some not included. The sample lists some 200,000 clones, around four fifths occurring once. The specimen was peripheral blood. These receptor sequences come from a woman at least 80 years old with active or convalescent COVID-19.

This clone was counted only a few times. The chain employs TRBV4-3 and TRBJ2-4; 12 bases align to TRBD1. The length of the CDR3 is 15 residues. Germline-derived CDR1 and CDR2 are LGHNA and YSLEER. Trimming at V came to 4 bases and at J to 7 bases, leaving 5 bases not matched to a gene. CDR3 nucleotide sequence: TGCGCCAGCAGCCCGGGGACAGGGGGCTCGAACATTCAGTACTTC. Its protein is CASSPGTGGSNIQYF.

The rearrangement links TRBV9 to TRBJ2-1, with TRBD2 as a possible D gene (5 bases). This CDR3 region has 17 residues. The ends were cut back, 0 bases at V and 0 bases at J, with 13 bases in the middle. Germline V gives CDR1 SGDLS, CDR2 YYNGEE. CDR3 loop: CASSVGVGISSYNEQFF. As DNA, the CDR3 is TGTGCCAGCAGCGTAGGAGTCGGGATTAGCTCCTACAATGAGCAGTTCTTC.

This chain connects TRBV5-4 to TRBJ2-5; 9 positions match TRBD2. Germline CDR1 and CDR2: SGHNT and YYREEE (reference sequence). The CDR3 has 15 residues. V lost 2 bases and J lost 5; bases outside the gene matches: 7. The CDR3 bases are TGTGCCAGCAGCTTCGCGGGGGGGCCTCGGGAGACCCAGTACTTC. Its translation: CASSFAGGPRETQYF.

This clone was seen more than once but under ten times. V is TRBV11-2 and J is TRBJ2-2, with a possible D match to TRBD2 (6 bases). The V end lost 5 bases, the J end lost 2 bases, and 9 bases lay between the germline ends. The CDR3 sequence is 14 residues long. Germline values: CDR1 SGHAT, CDR2 FQNNGV. CDR3 sequence reads: CASSPGVNTGELFF. CDR3 in DNA: TGTGCCAGCAGCCCGGGGGTCAACACCGGGGAGCTGTTTTTT.

The chain combines TRBV6-2 or TRBV6-3 with TRBJ1-1, with D unclear. Between the trimmed V and J ends, which lost 6 bases and 3 bases, there was a span of 14 bases. The CDR3 extends over 14 amino acids. Germline CDR1 reads MNHEY; CDR2 reads SVGEGT. CDR3 in amino acids: CASSLGGSDTEAFF. In DNA, the CDR3 is TGTGCCAGCAGCTTAGGCGGGTCGGACACTGAAGCTTTCTTT.

This rearrangement joins TRBV19 to TRBJ2-1, with 9 bases identical to TRBD1. Germline lookup yields CDR1 LNHDA and CDR2 SQIVND (reference sequence). The CDR3 has 18 residues. V trimming: 3 bases; J trimming: 7 bases; junction bases outside the gene matches: 16. The CDR3 is CASSMRPFRDREGNEQFF. The CDR3 bases are TGTGCCAGTAGTATGCGGCCTTTCCGGGACAGGGAGGGAAATGAGCAGTTCTTC.

This rearrangement joins TRBV5-6 to TRBJ2-5; the D is unclear. Deletions cut 2 bases from V and 2 bases from J, with 10 bases between. CDR3 length equals 14 residues. Germline V gene sequence: CDR1 SGHDT, CDR2 YYEEEE. The CDR3 bases are TGTGCCAGCAGCTTTTTGCTAGTACAAGAGACCCAGTACTTC. It is translated as CASSFLLVQETQYF.

The V and J genes are TRBV4-3 and TRBJ1-1, with D hard to call. Trimming removed 0 bases from V and 9 bases from J, with 5 bases in between. The germline CDR1 and CDR2 sequences are LGHNA and YSLEER. This CDR3 comprises 11 residues. In DNA, the CDR3 is TGCGCCAGCAGCCAAGATTCAAAAGCTTTCTTT. Encoded protein: CASSQDSKAFF.

This chain joins TRBV30 and TRBJ1-4; D is possibly TRBD1 (5 bases). Looked up from germline, CDR1 is GTSNPN and CDR2 is SVGIG (reference sequence). This CDR3 region has 15 residues. V lost 0 bases and J lost 3, with 11 bases in between. The chain's CDR3 is CAWSVEQVSNEKLFF. CDR3 coding DNA: TGTGCCTGGAGTGTAGAACAGGTCTCTAATGAAAAACTGTTTTTT.

This chain links TRBV19 with TRBJ2-2, with 13 bases aligning to TRBD2. Looked up from germline, CDR1 is LNHDA and CDR2 is SQIVND (reference sequence). The CDR3 covers 19 residues. V trimming: 5 bases; J trimming: 0 bases; junction bases outside the gene matches: 9. CDR3 loop: CASSAAGLAGDSNTGELFF. CDR3 sequence (DNA): TGTGCCAGTAGTGCCGCCGGACTAGCGGGGGATTCGAACACCGGGGAGCTGTTTTTT. Using reference TRBV19 and TRBJ2-2 for the parts outside the CDR3, the full variable domain is DGGITQSPKYLFRKEGQNVTLSCEQNLNHDAMYWYRQDPGQGLRLIYYSQIVNDFQKGDIAEGYSVSREKKESFPLTVTSAQKNPTAFYLCASSAAGLAGDSNTGELFFGEGSRLTVL.

V gene TRBV2 combines with J gene TRBJ1-5, with D hard to call. CDR1 and CDR2 from the germline V gene are SNHLY and FYNNEI. V shed 1 base and J shed 5 bases, with 9 bases lying between them. This CDR3 has 14 amino acids. This chain's CDR3 is CASSEVRADQPQHF. The CDR3 region has the DNA TGTGCCAGCAGTGAAGTGCGTGCTGATCAGCCCCAGCATTTT.

This clone has just a few counts. The V and J genes are TRBV29-1 and TRBJ1-1; a weak D match, TRBD1 (6 bases). The CDR3 totals 12 residues. From germline, CDR1 is SQVTM and CDR2 ANQGSEA. The V end lost 6 bases, the J end lost 3 bases, and 11 bases lay between the germline ends. In DNA, the CDR3 is TGCAGCGTCGACACAGGGTACACTGAAGCTTTCTTT. It is translated as CSVDTGYTEAFF. Supplemented by reference TRBV29-1 and TRBJ1-1, the full variable domain reads SAVISQKPSRDICQRGTSLTIQCQVDSQVTMMFWYRQQPGQSLTLIATANQGSEATYESGFVIDKFPISRPNLTFSTLTVSNMSPEDSSIYLCSVDTGYTEAFFGQGTRLTVV.

The chain uses TRBV5-4 and TRBJ2-7, with 9 bases identical to TRBD2. The germline gives CDR1 SGHNT, CDR2 YYREEE (reference sequence). V gave up 0 bases and J gave up 3 bases; unmatched junction bases: 4. This CDR3 is built from 15 residues. Here the CDR3 reads CASSLAGTSYYEQYF. CDR3 sequence (DNA): TGTGCCAGCAGCTTGGCCGGGACTAGCTACTACGAGCAGTACTTC.

This clone was detected a few times. V is TRBV3-1 (or the pseudogene TRBV3-2) and J is TRBJ1-1, with D unresolved. Germline loops: CDR1 LGHDT, CDR2 YNNKEL (reference sequence). The CDR3 is 14 residues long. V lost 4 bases to trimming and J lost 10 bases, with 19 bases between them. The CDR3 here is CASSPPDSPAGAFF. CDR3 DNA sequence: TGTGCCAGCAGCCCCCCCGATAGTCCGGCGGGAGCTTTCTTT.

The CDR3 nucleotides read TGCGCCAGCAGTCCCGGACTAGCGGGAGTTTTCACCGGGGAGCTGTTTTTT. It is translated as CASSPGLAGVFTGELFF. The chain joins TRBV5-1 to TRBJ2-2; 13 positions match TRBD2. CDR1 and CDR2 from the germline V gene are SGHRS and YFSETQ. The V segment lost 5 bases and the J segment 4 bases; nucleotides outside the gene matches: 8. This CDR3 has 17 amino acids.

The V call is TRBV6-5, the J call TRBJ2-7, with TRBD1 matching over 11 bases. The V segment lost 4 bases and the J segment 8 bases; nucleotides outside the gene matches: 10. The CDR3 totals 15 residues. The V gene's germline CDR1 is MNHEY and CDR2 SVGAGI. Here the CDR3 reads CASSFGQGAGTKQYF. For the CDR3, the DNA is TGTGCCAGCAGTTTTGGACAGGGGGCTGGGACTAAGCAGTACTTC.

The V and J genes are TRBV5-6 and TRBJ2-1; TRBD1 matches 9 bases. Unmatched junction bases numbered 9, after V lost 4 bases and J lost 10 bases. This CDR3 is built from 14 residues. Germline V gene sequence: CDR1 SGHDT, CDR2 YYEEEE. The chain's CDR3 is CASSRPGTGIEQFF. DNA for the CDR3: TGTGCCAGCAGCCGTCCCGGGACAGGGATCGAGCAGTTCTTC.

This clone was seen a few times. V gene TRBV5-1 combines with J gene TRBJ1-5; 7 bases align to TRBD1. Germline V gene data show CDR1 as SGHRS and CDR2 as YFSETQ. CDR3 length: 13 amino acids. V gave up 4 bases and J gave up 6 bases; unmatched junction bases: 4. As DNA, the CDR3 is TGCGCCAGCAGCCTGACAGGGAGTCAGCCCCAGCATTTT. Protein product: CASSLTGSQPQHF.

The J gene is TRBJ1-2, the V gene TRBV10-3; 8 nucleotides match TRBD1. Looked up from germline, CDR1 is ENHRY and CDR2 is SYGVKD. V shed 6 bases and J 4 bases; nucleotides not matched to a gene: 10. The CDR3 totals 15 residues. CDR3 bases: TGTGCCATCAGGGGTGAACAGGGGGAGGGCTATGGCTACACCTTC. Encoded protein: CAIRGEQGEGYGYTF.

The rearrangement uses TRBV29-1 and TRBJ2-1; D is undetermined. The CDR3 is made up of 13 amino acids. CDR1 SQVTM and CDR2 ANQGSEA come from the germline V gene. V was pared by 3 bases and J by 0 bases, with 6 bases between. CDR3: CSVDPSSYNEQFF. For the CDR3, the DNA is TGCAGCGTTGATCCTAGCTCCTACAATGAGCAGTTCTTC.

The chain links TRBV29-1 to TRBJ2-7; D unclear. Trimming removed 4 bases at V and 5 bases at J, with 9 bases between. Germline V CDR1 and CDR2: SQVTM, ANQGSEA. The CDR3 covers 11 residues. Here the CDR3 reads CSVGQVNEQYF. CDR3 DNA: TGCAGCGTTGGTCAGGTTAACGAGCAGTACTTC.

This chain joins TRBV2 and TRBJ1-2, with TRBD1 matching 8 bases. J gave up 8 bases and V 0 bases, and 8 bases lay outside the gene matches. The CDR3 is 15 amino acids. Germline-derived CDR1 and CDR2 are SNHLY and FYNNEI. The DNA of the CDR3 is TGTGCCAGCAGTGAAGCGGGGACAGGTTTAGGAGGCTACACCTTC. This codes for CASSEAGTGLGGYTF.